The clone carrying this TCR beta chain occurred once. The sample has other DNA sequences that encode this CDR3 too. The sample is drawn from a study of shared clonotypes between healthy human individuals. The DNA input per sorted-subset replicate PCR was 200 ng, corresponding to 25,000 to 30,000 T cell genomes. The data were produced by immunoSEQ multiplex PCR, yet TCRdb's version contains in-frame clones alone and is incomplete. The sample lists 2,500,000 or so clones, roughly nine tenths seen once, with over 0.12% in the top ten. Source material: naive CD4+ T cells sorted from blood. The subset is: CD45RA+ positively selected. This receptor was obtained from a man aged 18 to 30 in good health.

CDR3 DNA sequence: TGTGCCAGCACAAGCTCCTACGAGCAGTACTTC. The encoded protein is CASTSSYEQYF. The rearrangement uses TRBV7-2 and TRBJ2-7; unclear D gene. Trimming removed 7 bases at V and 0 bases at J, with 4 bases between. CDR1 and CDR2 (germline): SGHTA, FQGNSA. CDR3 length: 11 residues.